The entry below describes one TCR beta chain. CDR1 is SGHDN and CDR2 is FVKESK in the germline V gene. The CDR3 runs to 14 residues. With V trimmed by 7 bases and J by 3 bases, 4 bases remained unmatched. Sequenced by immunoSEQ multiplex PCR; TCRdb stores in-frame clones only, minus some. Seen here are about 87,000 clones, 80% to 85% observed once, and the top ten hold about 16%. This entry comes from a study of blood T cell repertoires in COVID-19. The chain has TRBV14 and TRBJ1-3; 9 bases fit TRBD1. Sequencing was carried out using peripheral blood. This sequence originates from a woman aged 80 or older with active or convalescent COVID-19. The CDR3 bases are TGTGCCAGCATTGGGACAGGGTATGGAAACACCATATATTTT. Translating it yields CASIGTGYGNTIYF.